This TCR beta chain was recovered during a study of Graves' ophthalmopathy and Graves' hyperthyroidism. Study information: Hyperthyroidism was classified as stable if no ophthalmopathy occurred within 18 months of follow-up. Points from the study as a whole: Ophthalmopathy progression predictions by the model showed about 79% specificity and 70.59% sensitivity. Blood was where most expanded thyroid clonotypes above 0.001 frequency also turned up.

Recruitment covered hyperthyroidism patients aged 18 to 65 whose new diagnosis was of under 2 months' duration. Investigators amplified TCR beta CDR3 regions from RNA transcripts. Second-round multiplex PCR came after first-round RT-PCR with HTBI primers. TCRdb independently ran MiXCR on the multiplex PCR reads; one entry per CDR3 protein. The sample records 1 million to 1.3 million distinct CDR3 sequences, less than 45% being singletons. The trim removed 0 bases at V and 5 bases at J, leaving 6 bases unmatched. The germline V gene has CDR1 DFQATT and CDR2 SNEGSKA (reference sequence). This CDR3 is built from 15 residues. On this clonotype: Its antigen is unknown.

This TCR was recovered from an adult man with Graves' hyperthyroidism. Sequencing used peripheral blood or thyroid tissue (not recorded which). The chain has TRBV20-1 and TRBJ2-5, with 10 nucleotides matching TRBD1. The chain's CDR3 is CSARDPGQGDETQYF. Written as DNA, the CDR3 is TGCAGTGCTAGAGATCCCGGACAGGGGGACGAGACCCAGTACTTC.